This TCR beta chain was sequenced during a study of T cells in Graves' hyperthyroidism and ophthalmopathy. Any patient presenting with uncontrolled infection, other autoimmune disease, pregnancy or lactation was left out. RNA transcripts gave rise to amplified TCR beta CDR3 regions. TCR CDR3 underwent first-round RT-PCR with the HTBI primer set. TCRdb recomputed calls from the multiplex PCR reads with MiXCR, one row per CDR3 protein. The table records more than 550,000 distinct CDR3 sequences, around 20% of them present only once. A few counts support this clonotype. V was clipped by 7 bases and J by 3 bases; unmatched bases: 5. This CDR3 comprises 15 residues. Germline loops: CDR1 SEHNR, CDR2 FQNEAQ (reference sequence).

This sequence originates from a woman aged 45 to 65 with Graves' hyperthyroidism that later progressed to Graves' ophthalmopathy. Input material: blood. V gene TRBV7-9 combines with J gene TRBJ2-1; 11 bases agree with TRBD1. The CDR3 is CASTGQGARYNEQFF. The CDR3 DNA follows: TGTGCCAGCACCGGACAGGGGGCACGCTACAATGAGCAGTTCTTC.